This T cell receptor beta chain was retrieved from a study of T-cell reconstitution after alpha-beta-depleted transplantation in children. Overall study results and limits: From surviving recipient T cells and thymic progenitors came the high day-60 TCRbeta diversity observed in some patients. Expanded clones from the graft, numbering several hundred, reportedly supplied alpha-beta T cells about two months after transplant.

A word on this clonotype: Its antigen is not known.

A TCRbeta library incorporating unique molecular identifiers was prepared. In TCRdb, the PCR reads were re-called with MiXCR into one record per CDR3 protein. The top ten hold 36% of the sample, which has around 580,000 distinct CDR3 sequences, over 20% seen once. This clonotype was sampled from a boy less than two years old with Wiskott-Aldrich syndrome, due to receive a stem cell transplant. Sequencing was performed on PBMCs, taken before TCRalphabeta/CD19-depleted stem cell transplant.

CDR3 residues: CASSFVRGRDSPLHF. CDR3 coding DNA: TGTGCCAGCAGTTTCGTCAGGGGGCGCGATTCACCCCTCCACTTT. V usage is TRBV27 and J usage is TRBJ1-6, with TRBD1 identical over 8 bases. Germline-derived CDR1 and CDR2 are MNHEY and SMNVEV (reference sequence). The CDR3 runs 15 residues. Losses at the gene ends were 3 bases for V and 8 bases for J; bases not matched to a gene: 6.